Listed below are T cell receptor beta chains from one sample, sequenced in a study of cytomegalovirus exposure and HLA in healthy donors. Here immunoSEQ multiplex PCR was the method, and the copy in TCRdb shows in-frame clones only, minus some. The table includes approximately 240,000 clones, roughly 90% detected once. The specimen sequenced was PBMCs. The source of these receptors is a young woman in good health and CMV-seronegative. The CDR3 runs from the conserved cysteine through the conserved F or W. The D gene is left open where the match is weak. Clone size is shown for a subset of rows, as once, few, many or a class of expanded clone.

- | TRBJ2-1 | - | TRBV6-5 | CASSQDRRDSNEQFF | TGTGCCAGCAGTCAAGACAGGCGAGACTCCAATGAGCAGTTCTTC
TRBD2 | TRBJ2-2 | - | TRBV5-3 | CARSFASGGDTGELFF | TGTGCCAGAAGCTTCGCTAGCGGGGGGGACACCGGGGAGCTGTTTTTT
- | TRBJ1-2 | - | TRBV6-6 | CASSPSGGGYGYTF | TGTGCCAGCAGCCCCTCCGGGGGGGGCTATGGCTACACCTTC
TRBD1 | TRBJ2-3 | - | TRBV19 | CASSIGTGGFPQYF | TGTGCCAGTAGTATCGGAACAGGGGGTTTCCCGCAGTATTTT
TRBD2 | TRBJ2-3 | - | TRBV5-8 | CASSFVIVGAGDDTQYF | TGTGCCAGCAGCTTCGTTATTGTCGGAGCGGGGGATGATACGCAGTATTTT
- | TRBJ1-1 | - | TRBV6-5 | CASSRTPGMSVEAFF | TGTGCCAGCAGCCGCACGCCGGGGATGAGTGTCGAAGCTTTCTTT
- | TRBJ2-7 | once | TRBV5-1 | CASSPSRDFRSYEQYF | TGCGCCAGCAGCCCCTCAAGGGACTTTCGCTCCTACGAGCAGTACTTC
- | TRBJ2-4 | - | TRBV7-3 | CASSSLRDIQYF | TGTGCCAGCAGCTCATTAAGAGACATTCAGTACTTC
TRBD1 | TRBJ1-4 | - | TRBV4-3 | CASSQDSGTGVLKLFF | TGCGCCAGCAGCCAAGACTCCGGGACAGGGGTTTTAAAACTGTTTTTT
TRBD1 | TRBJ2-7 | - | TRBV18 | CASSPTGDTAYEQYF | TGTGCCAGCTCGCCAACAGGGGACACCGCCTACGAGCAGTACTTC
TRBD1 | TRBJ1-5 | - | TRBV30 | CAWATGGGQPQHF | TGTGCCTGGGCCACAGGGGGCGGTCAGCCCCAGCATTTT
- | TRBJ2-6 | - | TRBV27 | CASSLSVFGANVLTF | TGTGCCAGCAGTTTGTCGGTCTTTGGGGCCAACGTCCTGACTTTC
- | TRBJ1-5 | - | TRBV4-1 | CASSWDFINQPQHF | TGCGCCAGCAGCTGGGACTTTATCAATCAGCCCCAGCATTTT
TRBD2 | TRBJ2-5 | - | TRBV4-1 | CASSQVGGREGETQYF | TGCGCCAGCAGCCAAGTCGGCGGGAGGGAGGGAGAGACCCAGTACTTC
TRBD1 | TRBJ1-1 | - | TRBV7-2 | CASSWTGGKNTEAFF | TGTGCCAGCAGCTGGACAGGGGGGAAGAACACTGAAGCTTTCTTT
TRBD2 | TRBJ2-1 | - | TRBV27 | CASRTSGGRVHNEQFF | TGTGCCAGCCGTACCTCGGGCGGGAGGGTTCACAATGAGCAGTTCTTC
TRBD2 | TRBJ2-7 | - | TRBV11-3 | CASSLWASGTAGLYEQYF | TGTGCCAGCAGCTTATGGGCTAGCGGGACGGCTGGCCTATACGAGCAGTACTTC
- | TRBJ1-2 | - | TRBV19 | CASSGWTEKGYGYTF | TGTGCCAGTAGTGGGTGGACAGAGAAGGGATATGGCTACACCTTC
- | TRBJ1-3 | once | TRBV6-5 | CASSYSDSSGNTIYF | TGTGCCAGCAGTTATTCGGACAGCTCTGGAAACACCATATATTTT
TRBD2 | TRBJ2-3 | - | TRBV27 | CASSSTGGADTQYF | TGTGCCAGCAGTTCGACGGGAGGGGCAGATACGCAGTATTTT
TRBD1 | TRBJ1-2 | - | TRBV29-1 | CSVLAYRGYGYTF | TGCAGCGTTCTCGCCTACAGGGGGTATGGCTACACCTTC
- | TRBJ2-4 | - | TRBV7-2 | CASSLAPWRKVHIQYF | TGTGCCAGCAGCTTAGCCCCGTGGCGGAAAGTCCACATTCAGTACTTC
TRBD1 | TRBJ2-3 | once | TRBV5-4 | CASSSGQVRGDTQYF | TGTGCCAGCAGCAGTGGACAGGTCAGAGGGGATACGCAGTATTTT
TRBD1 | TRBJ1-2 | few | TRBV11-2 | CASSLGSRDRIAGVSGYTF | TGTGCCAGCAGCTTGGGATCCAGGGACAGGATAGCTGGAGTTTCTGGCTACACCTTC
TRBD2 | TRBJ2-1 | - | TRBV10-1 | CASSRAGALYNEQFF | TGCGCCAGCAGTCGAGCGGGGGCCCTTTACAATGAGCAGTTCTTC
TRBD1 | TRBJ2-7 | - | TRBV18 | CASSPPGQIYEQYF | TGTGCCAGCTCACCCCCGGGACAGATCTACGAGCAGTACTTC
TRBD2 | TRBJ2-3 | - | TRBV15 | CATSRGASGRADTQYF | TGTGCCACCAGCAGAGGAGCTAGCGGGAGAGCAGATACGCAGTATTTT
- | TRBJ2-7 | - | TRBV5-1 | CASSWGESSYEQYF | TGCGCCAGCAGCTGGGGGGAGAGCTCCTACGAGCAGTACTTC
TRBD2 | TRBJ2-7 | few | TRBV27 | CASSLAGADEQYF | TGTGCCAGCAGTTTGGCGGGAGCCGACGAGCAGTACTTC
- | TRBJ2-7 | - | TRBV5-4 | CASSSSDEQYF | TGTGCCAGCAGCTCATCAGACGAGCAGTACTTC
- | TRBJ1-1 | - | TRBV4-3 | CASSQVKNTEAFF | TGCGCCAGCAGCCAAGTAAAGAACACTGAAGCTTTCTTT
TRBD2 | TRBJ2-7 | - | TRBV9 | CASSGAGPGREQYF | TGTGCCAGCAGCGGAGCGGGGCCGGGGCGCGAGCAGTACTTC
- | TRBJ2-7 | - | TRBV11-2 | CASSLGGDSAYEQYF | TGTGCCAGCAGCTTAGGCGGGGACAGCGCTTACGAGCAGTACTTC
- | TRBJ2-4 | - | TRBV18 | CASSRSTGEAKNIQYF | TGTGCCAGCTCACGGTCCACGGGGGAAGCCAAAAACATTCAGTACTTC
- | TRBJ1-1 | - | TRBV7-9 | CASSLQLTEAFF | TGTGCCAGCAGCTTACAATTGACTGAAGCTTTCTTT
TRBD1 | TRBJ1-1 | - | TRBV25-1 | CASSYGTGGTEAFF | TGTGCCAGCAGCTACGGGACAGGTGGCACTGAAGCTTTCTTT
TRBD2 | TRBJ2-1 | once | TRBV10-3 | CAISELLSGRVFNEQFF | TGTGCCATCAGTGAGTTACTAAGCGGGAGAGTGTTCAATGAGCAGTTCTTC
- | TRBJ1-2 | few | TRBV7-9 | CASSLGQAHNYGYTF | TGTGCCAGCAGCTTAGGACAGGCCCACAACTATGGCTACACCTTC
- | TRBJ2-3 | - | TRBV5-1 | CASSFSGTDTQYF | TGCGCCAGCAGCTTCTCGGGCACAGATACGCAGTATTTT
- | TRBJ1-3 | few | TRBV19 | CASSMRDWGVLYGNTIYF | TGTGCCAGTAGTATGAGAGATTGGGGGGTTCTTTACGGAAACACCATATATTTT
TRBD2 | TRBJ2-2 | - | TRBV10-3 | CAISGLAGTGELFF | TGTGCCATCTCGGGACTAGCGGGAACCGGGGAGCTGTTTTTT
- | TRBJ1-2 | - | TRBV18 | CASSPGAFEGVKGYTF | TGTGCCAGCTCACCCGGGGCCTTTGAGGGGGTTAAAGGCTACACCTTC
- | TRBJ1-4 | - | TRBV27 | CASSLSQGKLFF | TGTGCCAGCAGTTTATCTCAGGGTAAACTGTTTTTT
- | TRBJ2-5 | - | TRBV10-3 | CAISESQTVAQETQYF | TGTGCCATCAGTGAGTCGCAGACAGTTGCCCAAGAGACCCAGTACTTC
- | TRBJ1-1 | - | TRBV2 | CASSSSEGTEAFF | TGTGCCAGCAGCTCCTCAGAGGGCACTGAAGCTTTCTTT
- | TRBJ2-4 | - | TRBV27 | CASSLRGTNIQYF | TGTGCCAGCAGTTTAAGGGGGACAAACATTCAGTACTTC
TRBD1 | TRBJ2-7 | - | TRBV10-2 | CASRATGDRYEQYF | TGCGCCAGCAGAGCGACAGGGGATCGGTACGAGCAGTACTTC
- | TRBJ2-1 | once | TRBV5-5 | CASSSYDSTYNEQFF | TGTGCCAGCAGCTCGTACGACAGTACCTACAATGAGCAGTTCTTC
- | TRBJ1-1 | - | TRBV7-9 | CASSLSGARGTEAFF | TGTGCCAGCAGCTTATCCGGGGCTAGGGGGACTGAAGCTTTCTTT
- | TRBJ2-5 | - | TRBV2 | CASEAAETQYF | TGTGCCAGCGAGGCGGCAGAGACCCAGTACTTC
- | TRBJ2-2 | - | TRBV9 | CASSADVRQGGTGELFF | TGTGCCAGCAGCGCGGATGTCCGGCAGGGGGGTACCGGGGAGCTGTTTTTT
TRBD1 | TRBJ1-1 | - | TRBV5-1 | CASSFLIVGQGAGGTEAFF | TGCGCCAGCAGCTTCTTGATCGTCGGACAGGGGGCAGGTGGCACTGAAGCTTTCTTT
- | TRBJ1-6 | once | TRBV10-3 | CAISATSYNSPLHF | TGTGCCATCAGCGCTACCTCCTATAATTCACCCCTCCACTTT